This T cell receptor (beta chain) was found in a study of blood T cell repertoires in COVID-19. At the level of the study: Collection of acute and convalescent COVID-19 samples took place in the United States, Italy and Spain. Nucleic acid was either cDNA or gDNA, and it came from T cells, B-cell-depleted T cells, or PBMCs.

This clone was found once. Germline V lookup: CDR1 SNHLY, CDR2 FYNNEI. The CDR3 length is 13 residues. V lost 8 bases, J lost 3 bases, and 6 bases stayed unmatched. As handled by the study authors: Estimation of nucleated cell counts relied on the amplification of reference gene primers. Some clones are missing from TCRdb's copy, which holds only in-frame ones; the method was immunoSEQ multiplex PCR. That table furnishes V, J and clone size, whereas the DNA furnished D and trimming. Altogether 50,000 to 75,000 clones are present, 80% to 85% being singletons, with the ten largest covering 25% to 30%. This sequence was found in a woman older than 75 with active or convalescent COVID-19. Sequenced: peripheral blood. The chain joins TRBV2 to TRBJ2-7, with 8 bases aligning to TRBD1. CDR3 DNA sequence: TGTGCCAGCGGGCCAACAGGGGGCTACGAGCAGTACTTC. Translated, it gives CASGPTGGYEQYF.